Listed here are 32 T cell receptor beta chains from one sample, sequenced in a study of regulatory T cells in long-lasting Graves disease. Arm-PCR with iRepertoire HTBI primers amplified the CDR3 regions for these TCR beta libraries. Each CDR3 protein gets one entry after TCRdb re-called the multiplex PCR reads with MiXCR. In the table there are 300,000 to 350,000 distinct CDR3 sequences, 15% to 20% of which are singletons. Documented time point: persistent/refractory GD, antithyroid drugs over 5 years with positive TRAb. Making the TCR library involved RNA that had been extracted from PBMCs. The sample was peripheral blood mononuclear cells (PBMCs), taken when the disease was refractory, from a patient treated with antithyroid drugs. These receptors were taken from a female donor with Graves disease.

The J gene is TRBJ2-1, the V gene TRBV7-9; D unresolved. CDR3 size: 14 residues. Germline V gene sequence: CDR1 SEHNR, CDR2 FQNEAQ (reference sequence). Trimming removed 3 bases from V and 0 bases from J, with 6 bases in between. Written as DNA, the CDR3 is TGTGCCAGCAGCTTCTCTCCCTCCTACAATGAGCAGTTCTTC. Protein sequence: CASSFSPSYNEQFF.

This clonotype was counted only a few times. J is TRBJ2-7 and V is TRBV20-1; 9 bases fit TRBD2. Germline lookup yields CDR1 DFQATT and CDR2 SNEGSKA (reference sequence). The trim removed 3 bases at V and 1 base at J, leaving 4 bases unmatched. The CDR3 is made up of 14 amino acids. The CDR3: CSASPSGMSYEQYF. The DNA of the CDR3 is TGCAGTGCTAGCCCTAGCGGGATGTCCTACGAGCAGTACTTC.

This chain connects TRBV30 to TRBJ1-5; D call uncertain. Germline loops: CDR1 GTSNPN, CDR2 SVGIG (reference sequence). V was cut by 1 base and J by 3 bases, with 16 bases left in between. CDR3 size: 16 residues. CDR3 sequence (DNA): TGTGCCTGGAGTGCACCATACGGGATTTTCAATCAGCCCCAGCATTTT. Translation gives CAWSAPYGIFNQPQHF.

This clonotype has only a few counts. J is TRBJ2-5 and V is TRBV20-1; weak D call: TRBD1 (6 bases). CDR3 length: 14 residues. V was trimmed by 3 bases and J by 4 bases, leaving 15 bases between them. Germline V gene sequence: CDR1 DFQATT, CDR2 SNEGSKA (reference sequence). The CDR3 here is CSASDTGKGETQYF. The CDR3 coding sequence is TGCAGTGCTAGTGATACAGGGAAGGGAGAGACCCAGTACTTC.

This clonotype was found a few times. The chain joins TRBV5-1 to TRBJ2-7; D ambiguous. V shed 1 base and J shed 5 bases, with 10 bases lying between them. The V gene's germline CDR1 is SGHRS and CDR2 YFSETQ. This CDR3 region has 13 residues. The DNA of the CDR3 is TGCGCCAGCAGCTTGTTTTCGAGAAACGAGCAGTACTTC. As protein: CASSLFSRNEQYF.

This clonotype appeared many times. This chain uses TRBV30 with TRBJ2-2; TRBD2 aligns across 8 bases. J gave up 6 bases and V 1 base, and 7 bases lay outside the gene matches. This CDR3 contains 15 residues. Per the germline V gene, CDR1 is GTSNPN and CDR2 is SVGIG (reference sequence). CDR3 sequence: CAWSGQRERAGELFF. DNA for the CDR3: TGTGCCTGGAGTGGACAGCGGGAGAGGGCCGGGGAGCTGTTTTTT.

This clonotype has just a few counts. This chain links TRBV18 with TRBJ1-6, with 7 bases that match TRBD1. The germline gives CDR1 KGHSH, CDR2 LQKENI. V trimming: 6 bases; J trimming: 5 bases; junction bases outside the gene matches: 10. The CDR3 length is 16 residues. Written as DNA, the CDR3 is TGTGCCAGCTCCCCCGAAGGGGGCGGGCATAATTCACCCCTCCACTTT. Its protein product is CASSPEGGGHNSPLHF.

This clonotype was found many times. The chain is built from TRBV30 and TRBJ1-2, with 9 bases aligning to TRBD1. V trimming: 3 bases; J trimming: 8 bases; junction bases outside the gene matches: 10. The CDR3 runs 14 residues. Germline CDR1 is GTSNPN and CDR2 is SVGIG (reference sequence). The CDR3 DNA follows: TGTGCCTGGAGCCGCCGGGACAGGGTACTGGGCTACACCTTC. Encoded protein: CAWSRRDRVLGYTF.

This clonotype was seen at least ten times. V is TRBV7-6 and J is TRBJ2-5; a possible D gene is TRBD2 (7 bases). The germline gives CDR1 SGHVS, CDR2 FNYEAQ. This CDR3 contains 17 residues. V lost 1 base, J lost 1 base, and 16 bases lay in between. CDR3 residues: CASSLVAGAYSQETQYF. CDR3 bases: TGTGCCAGCAGCTTAGTTGCGGGGGCCTACTCCCAAGAGACCCAGTACTTC.

The chain employs TRBV20-1 and TRBJ1-1; D unclear. There are 11 residues in the CDR3. In germline, CDR1 is DFQATT, CDR2 SNEGSKA (reference sequence). V was trimmed by 1 base and J by 7 bases, leaving 7 bases between them. The CDR3 region is CSARGGSEAFF. The CDR3 DNA is TGCAGTGCTAGAGGTGGAAGTGAAGCTTTCTTT.

CDR3 loop: CASSSPPRATEAFF. The CDR3 DNA sequence: TGTGCCAGCAGCTCCCCCCCCAGGGCCACTGAAGCTTTCTTT. The chain is built from TRBV7-2 and TRBJ1-1, with D maybe TRBD1 (5 bases). CDR3 length equals 14 residues. Trimming pared 4 bases from V and 4 bases from J, leaving 13 bases between. Germline V gene sequence: CDR1 SGHTA, CDR2 FQGNSA.

This clonotype occurred many times. The chain is built from TRBV6-1 and TRBJ1-5, with D tentatively TRBD1 (5 bases). Germline V gene sequence: CDR1 MNHNS, CDR2 SASEGT. Trimming shortened V by 4 bases and J by 2 bases, and 6 bases separated the two germline ends. The CDR3 contains 13 residues. The CDR3 here is CASSAQGNQPQHF. CDR3 DNA: TGTGCCAGCAGTGCACAGGGCAATCAGCCCCAGCATTTT.

Many counts were recorded for this clonotype. This chain links TRBV2 with TRBJ1-2; D is perhaps TRBD1 (6 bases). Germline-derived CDR1 and CDR2 are SNHLY and FYNNEI. Trimming left V 5 bases short and J 7 bases short, with 14 bases between. The CDR3 is made up of 13 amino acids. The CDR3 loop is CASSIQGGSGYTF. The CDR3 DNA reads as TGTGCCAGCAGTATACAGGGAGGTAGTGGCTACACCTTC.

This clonotype was found a few times. The chain combines TRBV11-1 with TRBJ2-7, with 13 positions matching TRBD2. The germline CDR1 and CDR2 sequences are SGHAT and FQDESV (reference sequence). V lost 5 bases, J lost 7 bases, and 5 bases stayed unmatched. The CDR3 contains 14 residues. This CDR3 is CASSPTSGGPEQYF. The CDR3, as DNA: TGTGCCAGCAGCCCGACTAGCGGGGGGCCAGAGCAGTACTTC.

This clonotype appeared a few times. The chain employs TRBV5-1 and TRBJ2-5; the D is unclear. The CDR3 consists of 15 residues. The V end lost 2 bases, the J end lost 0 bases, and 11 bases lay between the germline ends. The germline CDR1 and CDR2 sequences are SGHRS and YFSETQ. The DNA for the CDR3 is TGCGCCAGCAGCTTAATGGGCACGAACCAAGAGACCCAGTACTTC. As protein: CASSLMGTNQETQYF.

This clonotype was seen repeatedly, ten times or more. V gene TRBV13 combines with J gene TRBJ2-5; D could derive from TRBD1 or TRBD2 (5 bases each). The CDR3 spans 14 residues. V was trimmed by 5 bases and J by 5 bases, leaving 15 bases between them. Germline assignment: CDR1 PRHDT and CDR2 FYEKMQ (reference sequence). CDR3 nucleotides: TGTGCCAGCAGCGCACGCAGGGACGGGGAGACCCAGTACTTC. Its translation: CASSARRDGETQYF. Full variable domain (missing parts from reference TRBV13 and TRBJ2-5): AAGVIQSPRHLIKEKRETATLKCYPIPRHDTVYWYQQGPGQDPQFLISFYEKMQSDKGSIPDRFSAQQFSDYHSELNMSSLELGDSALYFCASSARRDGETQYFGPGTRLLVL.

About this clonotype itself: A read error is the likely source, as a far larger clone sits one nucleotide away. The chain employs TRBV7-2 and TRBJ1-5, with D hard to call. The CDR3 has 14 amino acids. CDR1 SGHTA and CDR2 FQGNSA come from the germline V gene. CDR3: CAGSLGPSNQPQHF. CDR3 DNA: TGTGCCGGCAGCTTAGGTCCTAGCAATCAGCCCCAGCATTTT. Variable domain in full (rest from reference TRBV7-2 and TRBJ1-5): GAGVSQSPSNKVTEKGKDVELRCDPISGHTALYWYRQSLGQGLEFLIYFQGNSAPDKSGLPSDRFSAERTGGSVSTLTIQRTQQEDSAVYLCAGSLGPSNQPQHFGDGTRLSIL.

This clonotype came up many times. This rearrangement joins TRBV6-5 to TRBJ1-2; D ambiguous. Germline CDR1 MNHEY, CDR2 SVGAGI. The CDR3 spans 13 residues. V was cut by 2 bases and J by 5 bases, with 9 bases left in between. The DNA of the CDR3 is TGTGCCAGCAGTTACCGACAAGAATATGGCTACACCTTC. It specifies CASSYRQEYGYTF.

Only one count was recorded for this clonotype. The rearrangement uses TRBV10-3 and TRBJ1-6; D is possibly TRBD1 (5 bases). Germline V gene lookup returns CDR1 ENHRY and CDR2 SYGVKD. The CDR3 totals 15 residues. V lost 2 bases and J 7 bases, leaving 12 bases between the germline ends. The CDR3 reads CAISEGREDNSPLHF. Here the CDR3 DNA reads TGTGCCATCAGTGAGGGCAGGGAGGACAATTCACCCCTCCACTTT.

This clonotype appeared many times. The chain couples TRBV18 to TRBJ2-4; 8 nucleotides line up with TRBD2. The CDR3 is 15 amino acids. The V segment lost 6 bases and the J segment 7 bases; nucleotides outside the gene matches: 11. Germline CDR1 reads KGHSH; CDR2 reads LQKENI. The CDR3 loop reads CASSRGSGSSNIQYF. In DNA form, the CDR3 reads TGTGCCAGCTCCCGGGGAAGCGGGAGTTCGAACATTCAGTACTTC.

This clonotype was seen only a few times. The chain recombines TRBV19 with TRBJ1-5; possible D gene TRBD1, 6 bases. Trimming took 4 bases from V and 0 from J, leaving 13 bases between them. The CDR3 runs to 16 residues. CDR1 is LNHDA and CDR2 is SQIVND in the germline V gene (reference sequence). CDR3 coding DNA: TGTGCCAGTAGTACACAGGGCACTTATAGCAATCAGCCCCAGCATTTT. Amino acids: CASSTQGTYSNQPQHF.

This clonotype was counted at least ten times. This rearrangement joins TRBV20-1 to TRBJ1-2; the D gene is possibly TRBD1 (6 bases). Per the germline V gene, CDR1 is DFQATT and CDR2 is SNEGSKA (reference sequence). This CDR3 has 16 residues. The germline V and J ends were trimmed by 3 bases and 4 bases, with 21 bases remaining between them. The CDR3: CSARGEGGAGTYGYTF. CDR3 bases: TGCAGTGCTAGGGGAGAGGGGGGCGCAGGCACCTATGGCTACACCTTC.

This clonotype was counted ten times or more. This rearrangement joins TRBV7-2 to TRBJ1-1, with TRBD1 as a possible D gene (6 bases). CDR1 and CDR2 from the germline V gene are SGHTA and FQGNSA. The CDR3 is made up of 15 amino acids. V was trimmed by 5 bases and J by 0 bases, leaving 13 bases between them. The CDR3 nucleotides are TGTGCCAGCAGCCCTGGACAGTTCATGAACACTGAAGCTTTCTTT. Translated, it gives CASSPGQFMNTEAFF.

V usage is TRBV29-1 and J usage is TRBJ2-5, with D possibly TRBD1 on 6 matching bases. Trimming cost V 3 bases and J 3 bases, with 11 bases left between them. The CDR3 spans 13 residues. Germline CDR1 SQVTM, CDR2 ANQGSEA. CDR3 DNA: TGCAGCGTTGAGGAATACAGGGAAGAGACCCAGTACTTC. This gives the protein CSVEEYREETQYF.

In the case of this clonotype: A single base separates this from a much larger clone, so it may be a read error. V is TRBV20-1 and J is TRBJ2-5, with 8 positions matching TRBD2. This CDR3 has 13 residues. The germline CDR1 and CDR2 sequences are DFQATT and SNEGSKA (reference sequence). V shed 6 bases, J shed 3 bases, and the junction held 6 bases outside the gene matches. CDR3 coding DNA: TGCAGTGCGCGGGGACTAGATAAAGAGACCCAGTACTTC. It codes for CSARGLDKETQYF.

The chain is built from TRBV18 and TRBJ2-2; the D gene could be TRBD1 or TRBD2 (5 bases each). CDR1 KGHSH and CDR2 LQKENI come from the germline V gene. The CDR3 extends over 15 amino acids. The germline V and J ends were trimmed by 3 bases and 1 base, with 9 bases remaining between them. The CDR3 DNA reads as TGTGCCAGCTCACCTGGGACCATGAACACCGGGGAGCTGTTTTTT. It encodes CASSPGTMNTGELFF.

This clonotype was counted between two and nine times. This chain joins TRBV7-9 and TRBJ2-7; 7 bases align to TRBD2. The CDR3 spans 15 residues. The trim removed 8 bases at V and 0 bases at J, leaving 10 bases unmatched. Germline V gene lookup returns CDR1 SEHNR and CDR2 FQNEAQ (reference sequence). CDR3 DNA: TGTGCCAGCTCTGGAGCGGGGAGGAGCTCCTACGAGCAGTACTTC. This sequence encodes CASSGAGRSSYEQYF.

This clonotype has at least ten counts. The rearrangement joins TRBV5-1 to TRBJ1-1; 10 nucleotides align to TRBD1. The CDR3 is made up of 15 amino acids. Germline V gene sequence: CDR1 SGHRS, CDR2 YFSETQ. The junction had 2 bases not matched to a gene; V was cut back by 3 bases and J by 0 bases. CDR3 protein: CASSSGQGMNTEAFF. In nucleotides, the CDR3 is TGCGCCAGCAGCTCGGGACAGGGGATGAACACTGAAGCTTTCTTT.

There are many counts of this clonotype. The chain couples TRBV29-1 to TRBJ1-2; TRBD1 is a possible D gene (5 bases). Looked up from germline, CDR1 is SQVTM and CDR2 is ANQGSEA. Trimming cost V 4 bases and J 7 bases, with 19 bases left between them. This CDR3 has 14 amino acids. The CDR3 DNA reads as TGCAGCGTTGGAGGACCGGGGGAAAGAGGTGGCTACACCTTC. It yields the protein CSVGGPGERGGYTF.

This clonotype was seen at least ten times. V and J are TRBV3-1 and TRBJ1-5; weak D call: TRBD1 (5 bases). Germline V gene sequence: CDR1 LGHDT, CDR2 YNNKEL (reference sequence). CDR3 length: 14 residues. The ends were cut back, 4 bases at V and 4 bases at J, with 11 bases in the middle. In nucleotides, the CDR3 is TGTGCCAGCAGCCTTAACGGGGGAAATCAGCCCCAGCATTTT. This encodes CASSLNGGNQPQHF.

The chain recombines TRBV20-1 with TRBJ1-4, with D maybe TRBD1 (5 bases). V gave up 3 bases and J gave up 8 bases, with 22 bases separating them. Germline CDR1 is DFQATT and CDR2 is SNEGSKA (reference sequence). The CDR3 contains 16 residues. The CDR3 DNA reads as TGCAGTGCTAGGGCCAGGATCGGGGCTATTTTAGAAAAACTGTTTTTT. The encoded protein is CSARARIGAILEKLFF.

At least ten counts were recorded for this clonotype. The chain uses TRBV28 and TRBJ2-1, with 8 bases matching TRBD2. V gave up 6 bases and J gave up 0 bases; unmatched junction bases: 7. The germline V gene has CDR1 MDHEN and CDR2 SYDVKM. This CDR3 is 16 amino acids long. The CDR3 is CASSELAVSSYNEQFF. The DNA of the CDR3 is TGTGCCAGCAGCGAACTAGCGGTGAGCTCCTACAATGAGCAGTTCTTC.